This T cell receptor beta chain was retrieved from a study of cytomegalovirus exposure and HLA in healthy donors. General study points: With further analysis later on, most CMV-associated TCR beta chains appeared HLA-restricted.

Germline V CDR1 and CDR2: MNHEY, SMNVEV (reference sequence). The length of the CDR3 is 17 residues. Trimming took off 5 bases at V and 5 bases at J, with 19 bases between the two ends. In its sample, this clone was seen once. Its antigen is currently unknown. 60 Vbeta and 13 Jbeta primers were used in PCR. Measured with immunoSEQ multiplex PCR; TCRdb has only the in-frame clones, and not every one. Of over 150,000 clones listed, 81% are singletons. Sample: PBMCs. The receptor's source is a woman younger than 35 in good health and CMV-seronegative. This chain joins TRBV27 and TRBJ1-6; D unclear. CDR3 sequence: CASSLEIGGADNSPLHF. The CDR3 DNA follows: TGTGCCAGCAGTCTAGAAATTGGTGGAGCGGATAATTCACCCCTCCACTTT.